This record looks at one T cell receptor beta chain sequence and its context. The entry originates in a study of T cell changes during pregnancy in multiple sclerosis. TCRdb's table, derived via immunoSEQ multiplex PCR, lists solely in-frame clones and lacks some. The sample has about 97,000 clones, over 75% seen once. Trimming shortened V by 5 bases and J by 5 bases, and 13 bases separated the two germline ends. The CDR3 length is 14 residues. Germline assignment: CDR1 MNHEY and CDR2 SVGAGI. This TCR was recovered from a female donor in good health, enrolled as a control in a pregnancy study. This specimen was peripheral blood, taken in the second trimester of pregnancy. V usage is TRBV6-5 and J usage is TRBJ2-1; weak D call: TRBD2 (6 bases). Here the CDR3 reads CASSRGLPNNEQFF. The CDR3 DNA follows: TGTGCCAGCAGTCGGGGACTGCCGAACAATGAGCAGTTCTTC.